This T cell receptor (beta chain) is drawn from a study of T cell changes during pregnancy in multiple sclerosis. The table came from immunoSEQ multiplex PCR; TCRdb's copy has only in-frame clones and leaves some out. The data contain about 49,000 clones, around 93% of them singletons. This CDR3 has 15 amino acids. The germline V gene encodes CDR1 LNHDA and CDR2 SQIVND (reference sequence). Unmatched junction bases numbered 5, after V lost 4 bases and J lost 9 bases. Source: peripheral blood, taken after pregnancy. The receptor comes from a female donor with multiple sclerosis, enrolled in a pregnancy study. J is TRBJ1-6 and V is TRBV19; 11 nucleotides match TRBD1. In DNA form, the CDR3 reads TGTGCCAGTAGTACTACCGGGACAGGGGGTTCACCCCTCCACTTT. It encodes CASSTTGTGGSPLHF.